These 30 T cell receptor beta chains were sequenced from one sample in a study of control samples from healthy donors and cancer patients. The table came from immunoSEQ multiplex PCR; TCRdb's copy has only in-frame clones and leaves some out. Of 150,000 or so clones listed, just over 85% were seen once; the top ten hold approximately 1.8%. The material sequenced was blood. The receptors shown here come from a man aged 18 to 29 in good health.

Details on this clone: Within the sample, other DNA sequences also encode this same CDR3. The chain combines TRBV12-3 or TRBV12-4 with TRBJ1-1; D unresolved. The V gene lost 6 bases and the J gene lost 5 bases, with 10 bases spanning the gap. CDR3 length: 12 residues. CDR3 sequence reads: CASSFSGTEAFF. The CDR3 DNA reads TGTGCCAGCAGCTTCTCTGGGACTGAAGCTTTCTTT.

This clone is a singleton in its sample. The V gene is TRBV5-4, the J gene TRBJ2-3; TRBD2 agrees at 9 bases. V gave up 1 base and J gave up 1 base; unmatched junction bases: 1. CDR1 and CDR2 (germline): SGHNT, YYREEE (reference sequence). The CDR3 is 15 amino acids. CDR3: CASSLKRGGTDTQYF. CDR3 sequence (DNA): TGTGCCAGCAGCTTGAAGCGGGGGGGCACAGATACGCAGTATTTT.

The chain employs TRBV4-2 and TRBJ2-1; D gene unclear. Germline lookup yields CDR1 LGHNA and CDR2 YNFKEQ. V was clipped by 4 bases and J by 5 bases, with 3 bases between them. This CDR3 comprises 11 residues. CDR3: CASSRNNEQFF. The CDR3 nucleotides are TGTGCCAGCAGCCGAAACAATGAGCAGTTCTTC.

Here the CDR3 DNA reads TGTGCCACCAGTGATTTACCCCAGACAGGGGGATCCTACAATGAGCAGTTCTTC. Translated, it gives CATSDLPQTGGSYNEQFF. This chain joins TRBV24-1 and TRBJ2-1; 9 bases are shared with TRBD1. V shed 1 base and J 1 base; nucleotides not matched to a gene: 7. The CDR3 contains 18 residues. Germline assignment: CDR1 KGHDR and CDR2 SFDVKD.

V usage is TRBV29-1 and J usage is TRBJ2-3; the D is unclear. CDR1 is SQVTM and CDR2 is ANQGSEA in the germline V gene. Trimming left V 1 base short and J 5 bases short, with 10 bases between. The CDR3 is 13 amino acids. The CDR3 DNA follows: TGCAGCGTTGAAGTAGTGTTGGGAGATACGCAGTATTTT. Protein product: CSVEVVLGDTQYF.

J is TRBJ2-5 and V is TRBV7-8; D ambiguous. This CDR3 spans 15 amino acids. The ends were cut back, 2 bases at V and 0 bases at J, with 10 bases in the middle. Germline lookup yields CDR1 SGHVS and CDR2 FQNEAQ. CDR3 in DNA: TGTGCCAGCAGCTTACCGTCATCGTACCAAGAGACCCAGTACTTC. Amino acids: CASSLPSSYQETQYF.

V gene TRBV21-1 combines with J gene TRBJ1-6. TRBV21-1 is a recognized pseudogene. The CDR3 is 14 amino acids. The CDR3 DNA reads TGTGCCAGCAGCAGGCTTAAGGGTAATTCACCCCTCCACTTT. This gives the protein CASSRLKGNSPLHF.

The chain has TRBV28 and TRBJ2-7, with D tentatively TRBD1 (6 bases). The CDR3 is 15 amino acids. The germline V gene encodes CDR1 MDHEN and CDR2 SYDVKM. Trimming took off 2 bases at V and 1 base at J, with 12 bases between the two ends. The CDR3 sequence: CASSLVGQPSYEQYF. The CDR3 nucleotides read TGTGCCAGCAGTTTAGTGGGACAACCGTCCTACGAGCAGTACTTC.

The chain recombines TRBV7-9 with TRBJ2-5, with TRBD1 identical over 9 bases. The CDR3 length is 17 residues. V dropped 5 bases and J dropped 3; count of bases not matched to a gene: 13. Germline-derived CDR1 and CDR2 are SEHNR and FQNEAQ (reference sequence). The DNA of the CDR3 is TGTGCCAGCAGCCCCAAGGTTATTGGGACAGGGAAAGAGACCCAGTACTTC. This encodes CASSPKVIGTGKETQYF.

The chain uses TRBV19 and TRBJ1-6, with 10 bases lining up with TRBD1. Germline CDR1 and CDR2: LNHDA and SQIVND (reference sequence). The J segment lost 11 bases and the V segment lost 7 bases, leaving 11 bases of the junction unmatched. The CDR3 is 15 residues long. The CDR3 loop is CASKSGTGAGAPLHF. For the CDR3, the DNA is TGTGCCAGTAAATCCGGGACAGGGGCGGGAGCACCCCTCCACTTT.

The chain has TRBV12-3 or TRBV12-4 and TRBJ1-6; D remains unclear. This CDR3 is 13 amino acids long. Trimming pared 3 bases from V and 4 bases from J, leaving 4 bases between. The CDR3 protein is CASSLGYNSPLHF. As DNA, the CDR3 is TGTGCCAGCAGTTTGGGGTATAATTCACCCCTCCACTTT.

This clone was detected only once. The CDR3 DNA reads TGTGCCAGCAGCGTAAGCGCCGAGGTTTTGGGGACCCAGTACTTC. Translated, it gives CASSVSAEVLGTQYF. This sequence joins TRBV9 and TRBJ2-5; D gene unclear. With 1 base removed from V and 7 bases from J, the gap between germline ends came to 17 bases. The CDR3 extends over 15 amino acids. Germline V CDR1 and CDR2: SGDLS, YYNGEE.

The chain is built from TRBV19 and TRBJ1-2; TRBD1 is a possible D gene (6 bases). CDR1 LNHDA and CDR2 SQIVND come from the germline V gene (reference sequence). This CDR3 is 16 amino acids long. The ends were cut back, 0 bases at V and 8 bases at J, with 19 bases in the middle. CDR3 nucleotides: TGTGCCAGTAGTATAGATCATGGGGGCTATCATCTGGGCTACACCTTC. Translated, it gives CASSIDHGGYHLGYTF.

The chain couples TRBV7-3 to TRBJ2-1; 9 bases are shared with TRBD2. CDR1 SGHTA and CDR2 FQGTGA come from the germline V gene. The junction had 5 bases not matched to a gene; V was cut back by 5 bases and J by 6 bases. There are 14 residues in the CDR3. The CDR3 region has the DNA TGTGCCAGCAGCATAAAAGCGGGGGGCAATGAGCAGTTCTTC. This encodes CASSIKAGGNEQFF.

This clone turned up a few times. The V gene is TRBV6-2 or TRBV6-3, the J gene TRBJ2-1, with D perhaps matching TRBD2 (5 bases). V was cut by 2 bases and J by 5 bases, with 13 bases left in between. The germline V gene has CDR1 MNHEY and CDR2 SVGEGT. The CDR3 is 15 residues long. This CDR3 is CASSYPSDGNNEQFF. As DNA, the CDR3 is TGTGCCAGCAGTTACCCGAGCGACGGGAACAATGAGCAGTTCTTC.

V is TRBV5-1 and J is TRBJ2-7; TRBD1 matches 8 bases. Germline-derived CDR1 and CDR2 are SGHRS and YFSETQ. The CDR3 is made up of 15 amino acids. V was pared by 0 bases and J by 2 bases, with 4 bases of the junction left unmatched. The CDR3 DNA reads TGCGCCAGCAGCTTGGCTCCGGGACAGGCCTACGAGCAGTACTTC. Translated: CASSLAPGQAYEQYF.

The chain recombines TRBV3-1 (or the pseudogene TRBV3-2) with TRBJ2-3; a weak D match, TRBD2 (6 bases). Per the germline V gene, CDR1 is LGHDT and CDR2 is YNNKEL (reference sequence). The CDR3 sequence is 14 residues long. Trimming shortened V by 4 bases and J by 8 bases, and 16 bases separated the two germline ends. The CDR3, as DNA: TGTGCCAGCAGCCGCTCGAGGACTATCGCTACGCAGTATTTT. Protein sequence: CASSRSRTIATQYF.

This chain uses TRBV3-1 (or the pseudogene TRBV3-2) with TRBJ1-6, with D perhaps matching TRBD1 (5 bases). This CDR3 comprises 14 residues. V was shortened by 3 bases and J by 7 bases, with 10 bases between the two germline ends. Germline V gene data show CDR1 as LGHDT and CDR2 as YNNKEL (reference sequence). CDR3: CASSQGLGNSPLHF. The CDR3 nucleotides are TGTGCCAGCAGCCAGGGACTCGGCAATTCACCCCTCCACTTT.

The chain is built from TRBV14 and TRBJ1-1, with D uncertain. Germline lookup yields CDR1 SGHDN and CDR2 FVKESK. The CDR3 sequence is 13 residues long. V lost 4 bases to trimming and J lost 0 bases, with 6 bases between them. The CDR3 is CASSPSMNTEAFF. For the CDR3, the DNA is TGTGCCAGCAGCCCCTCCATGAACACTGAAGCTTTCTTT.

The rearrangement uses TRBV25-1 and TRBJ1-5, with 9 bases aligning to TRBD1. The J segment lost 6 bases and the V segment lost 4 bases, leaving 7 bases of the junction unmatched. The germline CDR1 and CDR2 sequences are MGHDK and SYGVNS. The CDR3 extends over 15 amino acids. The CDR3 nucleotides read TGTGCCAGCAGTGCGGGACAGGGCGATTTTCAGCCCCAGCATTTT. The encoded protein is CASSAGQGDFQPQHF.

About this clone: Additional DNA sequences in this sample encode the identical CDR3. The rearrangement joins TRBV30 to TRBJ1-6; 10 bases align to TRBD1. Trimming removed 7 bases from V and 3 bases from J; junction bases left unmatched: 6. The CDR3 extends over 15 amino acids. From germline, CDR1 is GTSNPN and CDR2 SVGIG (reference sequence). The DNA of the CDR3 is TGTGCCTACTCGACAGGGGGCCTCTATAATTCACCCCTCCACTTT. It translates to CAYSTGGLYNSPLHF.

The V call is TRBV29-1, the J call TRBJ1-1; 11 positions agree with TRBD1. Germline-derived CDR1 and CDR2 are SQVTM and ANQGSEA. The CDR3 runs to 14 residues. With V trimmed by 6 bases and J by 6 bases, 9 bases remained unmatched. For the CDR3, the DNA is TGCAGCGTCGACGGGACAGGGGGGGACTCTGAAGCTTTCTTT. Encoded protein: CSVDGTGGDSEAFF.

The CDR3 reads CASSFRGVTYEQYF. The DNA of the CDR3 is TGTGCCAGCAGTTTTCGCGGGGTCACCTACGAGCAGTACTTC. The V gene is TRBV28, the J gene TRBJ2-7; D is perhaps TRBD2 (6 bases). Germline CDR1 is MDHEN and CDR2 is SYDVKM. V shed 3 bases and J shed 2 bases, with 11 bases lying between them. The CDR3 is made up of 14 amino acids.

The chain uses TRBV3-1 (or the pseudogene TRBV3-2) and TRBJ2-5; D uncertain. This CDR3 is 15 amino acids long. Trimming pared 2 bases from V and 4 bases from J, leaving 14 bases between. Germline V CDR1 and CDR2: LGHDT, YNNKEL (reference sequence). CDR3 sequence reads: CASSQIRSAAETQYF. The CDR3 DNA sequence: TGTGCCAGCAGCCAAATCCGTAGTGCGGCAGAGACCCAGTACTTC.

The J gene is TRBJ2-5, the V gene TRBV25-1; D unclear. Trimming cost V 3 bases and J 7 bases, with 12 bases left between them. Germline V CDR1 and CDR2: MGHDK, SYGVNS. The CDR3 contains 13 residues. Written as DNA, the CDR3 is TGTGCCAGCAGTGACAGGCGTGTGGGGACCCAGTACTTC. This encodes CASSDRRVGTQYF. The variable domain in full, with the rest retrieved from reference TRBV25-1 and TRBJ2-5, is EADIYQTPRYLVIGTGKKITLECSQTMGHDKMYWYQQDPGMELHLIHYSYGVNSTEKGDLSSESTVSRIRTEHFPLTLESARPSHTSQYLCASSDRRVGTQYFGPGTRLLVL.

The V call is TRBV7-2, the J call TRBJ2-5, with D tentatively TRBD2 (6 bases). Germline CDR1 is SGHTA and CDR2 is FQGNSA. This CDR3 is 16 amino acids long. Trimming took 0 bases from V and 5 from J, leaving 16 bases between them. CDR3 DNA sequence: TGTGCCAGCAGCTTAGCGCGGGATTTAGGGACTGAGACCCAGTACTTC. Protein: CASSLARDLGTETQYF.

This clone was picked up one time. The chain recombines TRBV9 with TRBJ1-1; D possibly corresponds to TRBD1 (5 bases). Trimming took off 0 bases at V and 2 bases at J, with 8 bases between the two ends. Germline V gene data show CDR1 as SGDLS and CDR2 as YYNGEE. The CDR3 is 14 amino acids. For the CDR3, the DNA is TGTGCCAGCAGCGTAGATACAGGTAACACTGAAGCTTTCTTT. This encodes CASSVDTGNTEAFF.

The chain uses TRBV18 and TRBJ2-7; 10 positions match TRBD1. The CDR3 covers 15 residues. V shed 6 bases and J 2 bases; nucleotides not matched to a gene: 7. CDR1 is KGHSH, CDR2 LQKENI, per germline. CDR3 DNA: TGTGCCAGCTCGTACGGGACAGGGGCAACCTACGAGCAGTACTTC. This gives the protein CASSYGTGATYEQYF. The full variable domain, completed using reference TRBV18 and TRBJ2-7, is NAGVMQNPRHLVRRRGQEARLRCSPMKGHSHVYWYRQLPEEGLKFMVYLQKENIIDESGMPKERFSAEFPKEGPSILRIQQVVRGDSAAYFCASSYGTGATYEQYFGPGTRLTVT.

This rearrangement joins TRBV7-2 to TRBJ2-2; possibly TRBD1 or TRBD2 for D (6 bases each). CDR1 and CDR2 from the germline V gene are SGHTA and FQGNSA. The CDR3 is 15 amino acids. Trimming cost V 1 base and J 6 bases, with 12 bases left between them. This CDR3 reads CASSLVNRGAGELFF. The CDR3 coding sequence is TGTGCCAGCAGCTTAGTTAATAGGGGGGCCGGGGAGCTGTTTTTT. The full variable domain, with the rest looked up from reference TRBV7-2 and TRBJ2-2, is GAGVSQSPSNKVTEKGKDVELRCDPISGHTALYWYRQSLGQGLEFLIYFQGNSAPDKSGLPSDRFSAERTGGSVSTLTIQRTQQEDSAVYLCASSLVNRGAGELFFGEGSRLTVL.

The CDR3 DNA reads as TGTGCCAGTAGGCAGGGGACGGTAATGAACACTGAAGCTTTCTTT. Its translation: CASRQGTVMNTEAFF. The chain joins TRBV19 to TRBJ1-1; D possibly corresponds to TRBD1 (6 bases). Germline lookup yields CDR1 LNHDA and CDR2 SQIVND (reference sequence). There are 15 residues in the CDR3. The V end was cut by 6 bases, the J end by 0 bases, with 14 bases between.